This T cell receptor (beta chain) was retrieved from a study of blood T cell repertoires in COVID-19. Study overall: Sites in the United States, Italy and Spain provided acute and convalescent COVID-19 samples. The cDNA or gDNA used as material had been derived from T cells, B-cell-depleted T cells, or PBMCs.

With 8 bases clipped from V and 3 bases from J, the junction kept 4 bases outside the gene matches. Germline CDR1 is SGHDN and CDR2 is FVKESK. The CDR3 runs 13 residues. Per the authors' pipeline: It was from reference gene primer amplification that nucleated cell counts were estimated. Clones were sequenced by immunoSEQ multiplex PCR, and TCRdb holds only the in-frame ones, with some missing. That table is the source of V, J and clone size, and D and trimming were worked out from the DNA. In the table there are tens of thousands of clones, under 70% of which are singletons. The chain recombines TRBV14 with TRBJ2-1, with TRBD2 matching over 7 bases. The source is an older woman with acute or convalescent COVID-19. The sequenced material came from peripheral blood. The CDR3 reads CASRGDYYNEQFF. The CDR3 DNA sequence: TGTGCCAGCCGGGGGGATTACTACAATGAGCAGTTCTTC.